This T cell receptor beta chain was captured in a study of blood T cell repertoires in COVID-19. Across the study: COVID-19 samples, acute and convalescent, were from the United States, Italy and Spain.

Across about two dozen US areas, participants ranged in age from 18 to 89 years. Cohort allocation depended upon clinical history that participants reported. The authors' processing: Amplified reference gene primers provided the basis for estimating nucleated cell counts. Only in-frame clones appear in the TCRdb table, and some are missing; sequencing was by immunoSEQ multiplex PCR. Clone size and the V and J calls come from that table; the DNA yielded D and trimming. The data show under 300,000 clones, roughly 88% seen once. CDR1 LGHNT and CDR2 FRNRAP come from the germline V gene. The CDR3 is made up of 16 amino acids. Germline trimming cut 0 bases from V and 0 bases from J; bases unmatched to any gene: 4.

The receptor was isolated from a woman in her 40s with acute COVID-19. V and J are TRBV12-5 and TRBJ1-1; 7 nucleotides align to TRBD1. Sequenced material: PBMCs or T cells enriched from blood (not recorded which). CDR3: CASGLVRDSMNTEAFF. The CDR3 DNA is TGTGCTAGTGGTTTGGTACGGGACAGCATGAACACTGAAGCTTTCTTT.